This is a list of T cell receptor beta chains from one sample in a study of blood T cell repertoires in COVID-19. TCRdb keeps only in-frame clones here, not all; method: immunoSEQ multiplex PCR. The sample contains 200,000 to 300,000 clones, around 80% of which appear only once. The specimen was peripheral blood. Receptor source: a man aged 60 to 75 with acute or convalescent COVID-19. Each CDR3 is given with its conserved first and last residue. D genes are given only for firm matches. Expanded clones are given a class, and other clones once, few, many or no size at all.

J gene,V gene,D gene,clone size,CDR3 protein,CDR3 DNA
TRBJ2-3,TRBV7-8,TRBD2,NA,CASSSQRDTDTQYF,TGTGCCAGCAGCTCCCAGCGGGACACAGATACGCAGTATTTT
TRBJ2-5,TRBV28,NA,NA,CASSFQEETQYF,TGTGCCAGCAGTTTTCAGGAAGAGACCCAGTACTTC
TRBJ1-2,TRBV30,TRBD1,NA,CAWTQILRQGSYTF,TGTGCCTGGACCCAGATCCTTAGACAGGGGAGCTACACCTTC
TRBJ2-3,TRBV6-2/TRBV6-3,NA,NA,CASSRRVTDTQYF,TGTGCCAGCAGCCGCAGGGTCACAGATACGCAGTATTTT
TRBJ2-2,TRBV28,TRBD2,NA,CASSSYLIIAGEGTGELFF,TGTGCCAGCAGTTCATATCTAATTATAGCGGGAGAGGGGACCGGGGAGCTGTTTTTT
TRBJ2-7,TRBV3-1/TRBV3-2,NA,NA,CASSHNSNSYEQYF,TGTGCCAGCAGCCACAACAGTAACTCCTACGAGCAGTACTTC
TRBJ2-1,TRBV6-2/TRBV6-3,NA,NA,CASSLDSYNEQFF,TGTGCCAGCAGCCTCGACAGCTACAATGAGCAGTTCTTC
TRBJ1-2,TRBV4-2,TRBD1,NA,CASSQETGTAYGYTF,TGTGCCAGCAGCCAAGAAACCGGGACAGCCTATGGCTACACCTTC
TRBJ1-1,TRBV20-1,NA,NA,CRGVGTEAFF,TGCAGAGGGGTTGGGACTGAAGCTTTCTTT
TRBJ2-5,TRBV5-1,TRBD2,NA,CASSLGTSGGTQETQYF,TGCGCCAGCAGCTTAGGGACTAGCGGGGGGACCCAAGAGACCCAGTACTTC
TRBJ2-7,TRBV27,TRBD1,NA,CVDRGYEQYF,TGTGTCGACAGGGGCTACGAGCAGTACTTC
TRBJ2-7,TRBV19,NA,NA,CASSIDPQVEQYF,TGTGCCAGTAGTATAGATCCCCAGGTCGAGCAGTACTTC
TRBJ1-2,TRBV5-1,TRBD1,NA,CASSLWTGRTNYGYTF,TGCGCCAGCAGCTTGTGGACAGGACGGACTAACTATGGCTACACCTTC
TRBJ2-1,TRBV11-2,TRBD2,NA,CASSETSGSYNEQFF,TGTGCCAGCAGCGAGACTAGCGGGTCCTACAATGAGCAGTTCTTC
TRBJ1-2,TRBV6-1,NA,NA,CASSESPGGASTGGYTF,TGTGCCAGCAGTGAGTCCCCCGGAGGGGCATCCACCGGGGGCTACACCTTC
TRBJ2-1,TRBV7-9,TRBD1,NA,CASSLPDRGQFSEQFF,TGTGCCAGCAGCTTACCTGACAGGGGGCAGTTTAGTGAGCAGTTCTTC
TRBJ2-5,TRBV4-3,TRBD1,NA,CASSQGTGPYQETQYF,TGCGCCAGCAGCCAGGGGACAGGACCGTACCAAGAGACCCAGTACTTC
TRBJ2-1,TRBV19,TRBD2,few,CASRGGRTSAVEQFF,TGTGCCAGTCGGGGGGGCAGGACTAGTGCGGTTGAGCAGTTCTTC
TRBJ2-5,TRBV24-1,NA,few,CATSDPHGSGETQYF,TGTGCCACCAGTGACCCCCACGGGAGTGGAGAGACCCAGTACTTC
TRBJ2-1,TRBV25-1,NA,NA,CASSEAGAYNEQFF,TGTGCCAGCAGTGAAGCGGGGGCTTACAATGAGCAGTTCTTC
TRBJ1-6,TRBV7-9,NA,NA,CASSLEWGGAGAPLHF,TGTGCCAGCAGTCTAGAATGGGGGGGCGCAGGTGCACCCCTCCACTTT
TRBJ1-4,TRBV6-5,NA,NA,CASRPGGREEKLFF,TGTGCCAGCAGACCGGGGGGCCGGGAGGAAAAACTGTTTTTT
TRBJ1-2,TRBV4-2,TRBD1,once,CASSQNPRGGQGKGYTF,TGTGCCAGCAGCCAAAACCCAAGGGGGGGACAGGGGAAGGGCTACACCTTC
TRBJ1-4,TRBV6-5,TRBD1,NA,CASRNTGGWEKLFF,TGTGCCAGCAGAAATACAGGGGGCTGGGAAAAACTGTTTTTT
TRBJ1-2,TRBV19,NA,NA,CASSPRRGIGGYTF,TGTGCCAGTAGTCCCCGCCGGGGGATAGGGGGCTACACCTTC
TRBJ2-7,TRBV5-1,NA,NA,CASSLTGPSYEQYF,TGCGCCAGCAGCTTGACAGGACCTTCCTACGAGCAGTACTTC
TRBJ1-3,TRBV3-1/TRBV3-2,NA,NA,CASSPQGLLGNTIYF,TGTGCCAGCAGTCCACAGGGTTTGCTTGGAAACACCATATATTTT
TRBJ2-3,TRBV7-9,NA,NA,CASSFEIRGDTQYF,TGTGCCAGCAGCTTCGAAATAAGGGGGGATACGCAGTATTTT
TRBJ2-7,TRBV5-1,NA,NA,CASSLAGGGLSYEQYF,TGCGCCAGCAGCTTGGCCGGCGGGGGCCTTTCCTACGAGCAGTACTTC
TRBJ2-3,TRBV5-4,TRBD2,NA,CASSLLAGGSDTQYF,TGTGCCAGCAGCTTACTAGCGGGAGGCTCGGATACGCAGTATTTT
TRBJ1-4,TRBV5-1,TRBD1,once,CASSSGGQGNEKLFF,TGCGCCAGCAGCTCGGGGGGACAGGGAAATGAAAAACTGTTTTTT
TRBJ1-1,TRBV29-1,TRBD1,NA,CSVEVAQGGGEAFF,TGCAGCGTTGAAGTGGCACAGGGGGGGGGTGAAGCTTTCTTT
TRBJ2-2,TRBV7-6,TRBD1,NA,CASTPRTGTNTGELFF,TGTGCCAGCACCCCCCGGACAGGGACGAACACCGGGGAGCTGTTTTTT
TRBJ2-2,TRBV11-2,TRBD1,NA,CASSSQGASGELFF,TGTGCCAGCAGCTCTCAGGGGGCTTCCGGGGAGCTGTTTTTT
TRBJ1-1,TRBV27,TRBD1,NA,CASRRTGAGMNTEAFF,TGTGCCAGCAGGAGGACAGGGGCTGGTATGAACACTGAAGCTTTCTTT
TRBJ2-1,TRBV11-2,TRBD2,NA,CASSFILAGGPLVDNEQFF,TGTGCCAGCAGCTTCATACTAGCGGGAGGGCCCCTCGTCGACAATGAGCAGTTCTTC